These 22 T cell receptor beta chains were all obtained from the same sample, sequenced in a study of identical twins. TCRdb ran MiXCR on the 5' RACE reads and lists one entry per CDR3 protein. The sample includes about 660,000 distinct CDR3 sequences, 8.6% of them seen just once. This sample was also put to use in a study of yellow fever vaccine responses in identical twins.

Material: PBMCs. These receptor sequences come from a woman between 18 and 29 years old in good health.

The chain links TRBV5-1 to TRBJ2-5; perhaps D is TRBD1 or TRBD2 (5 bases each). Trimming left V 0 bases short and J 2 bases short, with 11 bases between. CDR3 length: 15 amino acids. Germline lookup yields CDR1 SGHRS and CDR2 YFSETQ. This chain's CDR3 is CASSLVGTEQETQYF. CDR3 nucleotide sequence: TGCGCCAGCAGCTTGGTAGGGACGGAACAAGAGACCCAGTACTTC.

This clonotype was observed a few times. The CDR3 region is CASSPVEDYEQYF. CDR3 DNA: TGTGCCAGCTCACCAGTGGAGGACTACGAGCAGTACTTC. This chain connects TRBV18 to TRBJ2-7; tentatively, D is TRBD2 (5 bases). Trimming cost V 2 bases and J 3 bases, with 8 bases left between them. Per the germline V gene, CDR1 is KGHSH and CDR2 is LQKENI. CDR3 length: 13 amino acids.

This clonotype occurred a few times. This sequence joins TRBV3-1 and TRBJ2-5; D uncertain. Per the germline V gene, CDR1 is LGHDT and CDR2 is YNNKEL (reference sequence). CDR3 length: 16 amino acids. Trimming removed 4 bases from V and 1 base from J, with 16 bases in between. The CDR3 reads CASSLTMWNTQETQYF. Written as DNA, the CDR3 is TGTGCCAGCAGCCTTACCATGTGGAATACCCAAGAGACCCAGTACTTC.

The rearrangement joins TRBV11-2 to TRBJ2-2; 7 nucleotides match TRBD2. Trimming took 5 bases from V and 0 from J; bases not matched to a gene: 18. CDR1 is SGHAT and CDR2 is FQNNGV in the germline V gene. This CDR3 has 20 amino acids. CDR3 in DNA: TGTGCCAGCAGCCGGGCCCTCCTATTAGCGGGTTTCGCGAACACCGGGGAGCTGTTTTTT. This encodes CASSRALLLAGFANTGELFF.

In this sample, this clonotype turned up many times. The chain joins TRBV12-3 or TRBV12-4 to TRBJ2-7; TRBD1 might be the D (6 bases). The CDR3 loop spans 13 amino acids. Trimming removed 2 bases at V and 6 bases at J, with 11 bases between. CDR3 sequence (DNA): TGTGCCAGCAGTTTATTACAGGGAAGCGAGCAGTACTTC. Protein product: CASSLLQGSEQYF.

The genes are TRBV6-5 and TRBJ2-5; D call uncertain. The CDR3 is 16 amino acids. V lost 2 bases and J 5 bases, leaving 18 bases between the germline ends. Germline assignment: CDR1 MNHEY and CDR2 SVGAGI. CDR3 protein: CASSYQLTGWRETQYF. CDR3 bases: TGTGCCAGCAGTTACCAGCTTACCGGGTGGCGGGAGACCCAGTACTTC.

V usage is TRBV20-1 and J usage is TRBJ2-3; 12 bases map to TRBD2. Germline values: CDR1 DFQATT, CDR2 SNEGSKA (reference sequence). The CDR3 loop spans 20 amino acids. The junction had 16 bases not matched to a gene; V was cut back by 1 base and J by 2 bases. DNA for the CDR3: TGCAGTGCTAGAGGGTCTAGCGGGGGGGCCGTATCCGTCTACACAGATACGCAGTATTTT. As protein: CSARGSSGGAVSVYTDTQYF.

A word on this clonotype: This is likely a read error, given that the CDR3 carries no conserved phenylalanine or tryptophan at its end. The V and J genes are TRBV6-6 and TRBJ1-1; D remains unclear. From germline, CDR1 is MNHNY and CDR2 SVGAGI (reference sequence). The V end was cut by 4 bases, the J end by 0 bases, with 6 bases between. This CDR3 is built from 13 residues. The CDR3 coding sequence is TGTGCCAGCAGTTCCAGCATGAACACTGAAGCTTTCTCT. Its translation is CASSSSMNTEAFS.

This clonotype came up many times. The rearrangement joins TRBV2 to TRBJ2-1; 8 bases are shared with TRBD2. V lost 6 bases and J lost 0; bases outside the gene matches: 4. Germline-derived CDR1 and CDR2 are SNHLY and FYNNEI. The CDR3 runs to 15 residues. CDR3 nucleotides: TGTGCCAGCAGGGGTAGCGGGGTCTCCTACAATGAGCAGTTCTTC. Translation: CASRGSGVSYNEQFF.

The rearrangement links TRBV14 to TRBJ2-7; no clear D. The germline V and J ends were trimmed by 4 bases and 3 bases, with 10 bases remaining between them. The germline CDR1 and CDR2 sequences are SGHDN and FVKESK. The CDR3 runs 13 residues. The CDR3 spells CASSPPNIYEQYF. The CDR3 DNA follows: TGTGCCAGCAGCCCTCCGAATATCTACGAGCAGTACTTC.

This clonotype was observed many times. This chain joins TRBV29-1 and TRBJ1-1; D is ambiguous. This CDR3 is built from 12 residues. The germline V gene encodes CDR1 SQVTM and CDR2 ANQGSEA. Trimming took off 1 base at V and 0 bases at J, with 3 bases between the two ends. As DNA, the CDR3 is TGCAGCGTTGAAGGTATGAACACTGAAGCTTTCTTT. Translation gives CSVEGMNTEAFF. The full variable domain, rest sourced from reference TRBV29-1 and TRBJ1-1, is SAVISQKPSRDICQRGTSLTIQCQVDSQVTMMFWYRQQPGQSLTLIATANQGSEATYESGFVIDKFPISRPNLTFSTLTVSNMSPEDSSIYLCSVEGMNTEAFFGQGTRLTVV.

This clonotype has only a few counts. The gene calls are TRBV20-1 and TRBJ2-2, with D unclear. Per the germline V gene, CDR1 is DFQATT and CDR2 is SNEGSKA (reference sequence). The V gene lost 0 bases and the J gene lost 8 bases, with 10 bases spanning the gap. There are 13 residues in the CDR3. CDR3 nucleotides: TGCAGTGCTAGAGACCGGTCATTTGGGGAGCTGTTTTTT. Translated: CSARDRSFGELFF.

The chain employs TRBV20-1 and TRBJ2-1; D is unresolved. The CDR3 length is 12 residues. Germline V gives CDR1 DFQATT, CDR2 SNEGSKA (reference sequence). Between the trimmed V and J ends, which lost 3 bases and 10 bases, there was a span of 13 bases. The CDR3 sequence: CSASPEVWEQFF. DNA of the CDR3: TGCAGTGCTAGCCCAGAGGTGTGGGAGCAGTTCTTC.

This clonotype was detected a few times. The DNA of the CDR3 is TGCAGTGCTAGGCCCTTACAGGGGATCCATGGCTACACCTTC. As protein: CSARPLQGIHGYTF. The chain combines TRBV20-1 with TRBJ1-2; 7 bases line up with TRBD1. This CDR3 is 14 amino acids long. Unmatched junction bases numbered 10, after V lost 3 bases and J lost 6 bases. The germline gives CDR1 DFQATT, CDR2 SNEGSKA (reference sequence).

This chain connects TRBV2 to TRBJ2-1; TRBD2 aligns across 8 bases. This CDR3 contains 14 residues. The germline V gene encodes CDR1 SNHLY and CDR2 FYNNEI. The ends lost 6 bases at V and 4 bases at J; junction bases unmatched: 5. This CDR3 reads CASRSAGAYNEQFF. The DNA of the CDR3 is TGTGCCAGCAGATCAGCGGGGGCTTACAATGAGCAGTTCTTC.

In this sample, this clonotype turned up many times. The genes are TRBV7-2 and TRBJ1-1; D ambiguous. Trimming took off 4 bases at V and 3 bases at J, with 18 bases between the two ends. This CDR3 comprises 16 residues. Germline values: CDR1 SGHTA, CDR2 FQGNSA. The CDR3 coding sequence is TGTGCCAGCAGCTATCAACCTCCTCAGAGGGACACTGAAGCTTTCTTT. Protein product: CASSYQPPQRDTEAFF.

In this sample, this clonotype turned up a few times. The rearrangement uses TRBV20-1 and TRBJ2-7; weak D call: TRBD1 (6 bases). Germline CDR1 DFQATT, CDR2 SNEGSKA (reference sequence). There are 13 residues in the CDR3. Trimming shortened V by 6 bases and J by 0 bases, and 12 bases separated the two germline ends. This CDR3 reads CSAYTGFSYEQYF. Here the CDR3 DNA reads TGCAGTGCATATACAGGGTTCTCCTACGAGCAGTACTTC.

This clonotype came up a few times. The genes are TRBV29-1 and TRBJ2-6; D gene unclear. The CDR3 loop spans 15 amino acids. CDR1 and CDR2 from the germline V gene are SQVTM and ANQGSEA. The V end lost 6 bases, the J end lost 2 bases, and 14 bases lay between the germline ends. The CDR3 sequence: CSVGFVDAGANVLTF. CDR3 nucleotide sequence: TGCAGCGTAGGGTTTGTCGATGCTGGGGCCAACGTCCTGACTTTC.

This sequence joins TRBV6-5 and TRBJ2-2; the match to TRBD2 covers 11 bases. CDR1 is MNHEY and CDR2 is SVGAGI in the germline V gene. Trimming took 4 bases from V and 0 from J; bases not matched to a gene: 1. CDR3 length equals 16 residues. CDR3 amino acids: CASSWGLAANTGELFF. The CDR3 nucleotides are TGTGCCAGCAGTTGGGGACTAGCGGCGAACACCGGGGAGCTGTTTTTT.

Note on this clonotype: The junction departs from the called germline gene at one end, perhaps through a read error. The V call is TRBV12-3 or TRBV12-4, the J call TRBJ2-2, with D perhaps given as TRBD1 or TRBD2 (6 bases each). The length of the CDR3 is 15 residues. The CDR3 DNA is TGTGCCAGCAGTTTTGGGCAGGGGAGGACCGGGGAGCTGTATTTT. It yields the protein CASSFGQGRTGELYF.

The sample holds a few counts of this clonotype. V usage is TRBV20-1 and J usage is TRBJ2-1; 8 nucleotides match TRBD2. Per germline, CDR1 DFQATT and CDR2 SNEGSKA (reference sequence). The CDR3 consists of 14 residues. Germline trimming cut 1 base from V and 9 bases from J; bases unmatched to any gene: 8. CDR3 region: CSARVGTRVSEQFF. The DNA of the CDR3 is TGCAGTGCTAGAGTGGGGACTAGGGTCTCTGAGCAGTTCTTC.

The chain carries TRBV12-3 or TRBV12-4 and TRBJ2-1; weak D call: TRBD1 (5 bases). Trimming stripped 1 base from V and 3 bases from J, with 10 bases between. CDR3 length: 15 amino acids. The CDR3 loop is CASSLVGQDYNEQFF. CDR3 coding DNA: TGTGCCAGCAGTTTAGTGGGGCAGGACTACAATGAGCAGTTCTTC.